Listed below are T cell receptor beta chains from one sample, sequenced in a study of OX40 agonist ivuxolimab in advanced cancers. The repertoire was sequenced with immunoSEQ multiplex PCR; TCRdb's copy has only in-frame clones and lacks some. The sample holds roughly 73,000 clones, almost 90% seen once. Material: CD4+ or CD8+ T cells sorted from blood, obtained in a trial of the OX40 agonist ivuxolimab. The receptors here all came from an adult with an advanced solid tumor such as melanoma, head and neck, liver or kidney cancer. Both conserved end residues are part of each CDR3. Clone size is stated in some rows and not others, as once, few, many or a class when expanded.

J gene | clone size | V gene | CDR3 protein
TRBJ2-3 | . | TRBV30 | CAWTSGGTDTQYF
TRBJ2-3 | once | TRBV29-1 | CSVGDRAGTDTQYF
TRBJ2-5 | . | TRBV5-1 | CASSNPSGAETQYF
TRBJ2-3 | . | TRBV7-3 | CASSLNSGQTYTDTQYF
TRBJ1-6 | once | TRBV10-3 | CAISESGGGGTYNSPLHF
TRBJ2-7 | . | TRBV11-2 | CASSPFPTSATLSYEQYF
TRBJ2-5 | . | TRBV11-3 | CASSSSRGRETQYF
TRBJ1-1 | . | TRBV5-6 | CASSLPRSEAFF
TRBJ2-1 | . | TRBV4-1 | CASSRNVGGTTTNEQFF
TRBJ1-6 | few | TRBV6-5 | CVSSEGIHSPLHF
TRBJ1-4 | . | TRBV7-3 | CASTEKLFF
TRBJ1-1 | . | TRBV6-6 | CASSTLGRENTEAFF
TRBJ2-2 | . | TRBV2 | CASNVQGTAGELFF
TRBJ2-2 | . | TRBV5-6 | CASNGMNTGELFF
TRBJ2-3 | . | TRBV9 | CASSVAGGSGTDTQYF
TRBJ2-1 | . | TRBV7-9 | CASSLGGQGASNEQFF
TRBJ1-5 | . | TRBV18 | CASSPVRGYQPQHF
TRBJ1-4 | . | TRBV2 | CASSPRGSGEKLFF
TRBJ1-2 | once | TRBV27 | CASGVTGAGGYTF
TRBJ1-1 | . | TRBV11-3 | CASSQKWGPKNTEAFF
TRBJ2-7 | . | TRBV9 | CATRADGRYEQYF
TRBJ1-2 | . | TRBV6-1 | CASSEVGKTYGYTF
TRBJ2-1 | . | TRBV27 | CASSFYGSGNEQFF
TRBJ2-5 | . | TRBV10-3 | CAIRGTSGEETQYF
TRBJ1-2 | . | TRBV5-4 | CASSQDREGVYGYTF
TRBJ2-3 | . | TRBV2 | CASSSLDRGFGTDTQYF
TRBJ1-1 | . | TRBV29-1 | CSVEDIPGYTEAFF
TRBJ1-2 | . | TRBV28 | CASRGSTENYGYTF
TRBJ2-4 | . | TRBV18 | CASSQDPSRVKNIQYF
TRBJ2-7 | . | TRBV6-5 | CASSGTQGSYEQYF
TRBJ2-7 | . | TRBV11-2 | CASSIIRGFGGEQYF
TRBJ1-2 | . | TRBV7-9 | CASSLAGGNYGYTF
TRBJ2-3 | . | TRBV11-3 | CASSRFIAGASTDTQYF
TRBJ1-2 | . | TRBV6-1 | CASSENGWQGYGYTF
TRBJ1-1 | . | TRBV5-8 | CASSLVQGRNTEAFF
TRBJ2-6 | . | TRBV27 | CASSLSRGNTGANVLTF
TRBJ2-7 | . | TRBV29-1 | CSVEDLPGAGEQYF
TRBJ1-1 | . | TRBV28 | CASSMPRALGTEAFF
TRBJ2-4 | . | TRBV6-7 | CASSYSPTGAKNIQYF
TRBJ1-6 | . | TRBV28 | CASSHRDSFSKSPLHF
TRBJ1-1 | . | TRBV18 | CASSPKGGTNTEAFF
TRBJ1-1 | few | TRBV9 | CASSPGDRDHTEAFF
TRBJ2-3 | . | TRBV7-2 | CASTPGGLADTQYF
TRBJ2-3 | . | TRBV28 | CASIIGGSTDTQYF
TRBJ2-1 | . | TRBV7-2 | CASSPKVVGQFF
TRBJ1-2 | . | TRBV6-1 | CASSDSTGAGYTF
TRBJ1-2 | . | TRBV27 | CASSGVGGSFYGYTF
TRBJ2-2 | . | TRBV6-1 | CASFRLASGELFF
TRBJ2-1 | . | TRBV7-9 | CASSLAVGSGGAGYNEQFF
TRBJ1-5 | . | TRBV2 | CASSRRQGRGNQPQHF
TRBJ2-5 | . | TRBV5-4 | CASSLDGYQGRETQYF